This T cell receptor beta chain was captured by sequencing in a study of CD8+CD57+ T cells in acquired aplastic anemia. Genomic DNA templated the TCR beta VDJ and CDR3 profiling. Via MiXCR, TCRdb re-called the reads, giving one row per CDR3 protein. The profile shows 300,000 or so distinct CDR3 sequences, roughly 59% of them singletons. This clonotype showed up just a few times. Sequencing was done on patients that had shown CD8+CD57+ cell expansion by flow cytometry. The CDR3 runs 15 residues. The V end was cut by 3 bases, the J end by 0 bases, with 12 bases between. In germline, CDR1 is SGHRS, CDR2 YFSETQ.

This clonotype was sampled from a human donor with aplastic anemia. The chain employs TRBV5-1 and TRBJ2-5; D unresolved. Input material: sorted CD4+, CD8+, or CD8+CD57+ T cells (not recorded which) from PBMCs. The CDR3 spells CASSWAVGNQETQYF. CDR3 DNA: TGCGCCAGCAGCTGGGCGGTGGGCAACCAAGAGACCCAGTACTTC. Looking up the rest from reference TRBV5-1 and TRBJ2-5 gives the full variable domain: KAGVTQTPRYLIKTRGQQVTLSCSPISGHRSVSWYQQTPGQGLQFLFEYFSETQRNKGNFPGRFSGRQFSNSRSEMNVSTLELGDSALYLCASSWAVGNQETQYFGPGTRLLVL.